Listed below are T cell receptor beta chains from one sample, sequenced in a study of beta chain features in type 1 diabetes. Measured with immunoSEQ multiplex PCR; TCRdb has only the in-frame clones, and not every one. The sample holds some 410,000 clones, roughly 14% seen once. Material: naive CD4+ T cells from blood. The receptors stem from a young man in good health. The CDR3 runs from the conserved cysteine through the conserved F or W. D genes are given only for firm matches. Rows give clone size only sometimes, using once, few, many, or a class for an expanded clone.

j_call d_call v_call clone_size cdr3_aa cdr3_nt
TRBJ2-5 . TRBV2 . CASTYGQETQYF TGTGCCAGCACGTACGGTCAAGAGACCCAGTACTTC
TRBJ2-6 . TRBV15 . CATSPRVSGANVLTF TGTGCCACCAGCCCCCGGGTCTCTGGGGCCAACGTCCTGACTTTC
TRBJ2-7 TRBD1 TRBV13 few CASSSLRQGAYEQYF TGTGCCAGCAGCTCCCTACGACAGGGGGCCTACGAGCAGTACTTC
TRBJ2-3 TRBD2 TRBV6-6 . CASSRGLAPDTQYF TGTGCCAGCAGCCGTGGACTAGCACCAGATACGCAGTATTTT
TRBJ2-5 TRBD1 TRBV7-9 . CASSLGGGAGETQYF TGTGCCAGCAGCTTAGGAGGGGGCGCGGGAGAGACCCAGTACTTC
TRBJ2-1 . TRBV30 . CAWSARLEGYNEQFF TGTGCCTGGAGTGCGAGACTAGAGGGGTACAATGAGCAGTTCTTC
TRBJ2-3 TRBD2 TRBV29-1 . CSVFETSGGTLF TGCAGCGTTTTCGAGACTAGCGGGGGAACTCTTTTT
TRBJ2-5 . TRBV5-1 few CASSLELARETQYF TGCGCCAGCAGCTTGGAACTAGCTAGAGAGACCCAGTACTTC
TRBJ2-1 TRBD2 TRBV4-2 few CASSQDAWRGESSYNEQFF TGTGCCAGCAGCCAAGATGCGTGGCGGGGGGAGAGCTCCTACAATGAGCAGTTCTTC
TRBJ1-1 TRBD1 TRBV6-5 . CASSWTGDLNTEAFF TGTGCCAGCAGTTGGACAGGTGACTTGAACACTGAAGCTTTCTTT
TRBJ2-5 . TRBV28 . CASSLQGGSETQYF TGTGCCAGCAGTTTGCAGGGCGGATCAGAGACCCAGTACTTC
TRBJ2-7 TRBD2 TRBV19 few CASSPRTSGVYEQYF TGTGCCAGTAGTCCTCGGACTAGCGGGGTTTACGAGCAGTACTTC
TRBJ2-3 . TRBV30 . CAWSSGRSTDTQYF TGTGCCTGGAGTAGTGGACGGAGCACAGATACGCAGTATTTT
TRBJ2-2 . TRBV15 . CATSSLMEAGELFF TGTGCCACCAGCAGTCTGATGGAGGCCGGGGAGCTGTTTTTT
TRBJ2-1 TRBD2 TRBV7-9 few CASSSNGLAGGTYNEQFF TGTGCCAGCAGCTCCAACGGACTAGCGGGGGGTACCTACAATGAGCAGTTCTTC
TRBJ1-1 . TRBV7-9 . CASRPRTALTEAFF TGTGCCAGCAGACCACGGACAGCTCTCACTGAAGCTTTCTTT
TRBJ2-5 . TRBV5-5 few CASSLFRQETQYF TGTGCCAGCAGCTTGTTCAGACAAGAGACCCAGTACTTC
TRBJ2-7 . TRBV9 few CASSVAVNSYEQYF TGTGCCAGCAGCGTAGCTGTTAATTCGTACGAGCAGTACTTC
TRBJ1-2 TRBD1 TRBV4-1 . CASSQGTGVGYGYTF TGCGCCAGCAGCCAGGGGACAGGGGTCGGCTATGGCTACACCTTC
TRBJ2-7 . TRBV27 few CASRNSSYEQYF TGTGCCAGCAGAAACAGCTCCTACGAGCAGTACTTC
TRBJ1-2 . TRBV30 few CAWRARVDYGYTF TGTGCCTGGAGAGCCAGGGTGGACTATGGCTACACCTTC
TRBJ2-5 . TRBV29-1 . CSVRPGHQETQYF TGCAGCGTTCGTCCCGGACATCAAGAGACCCAGTACTTC
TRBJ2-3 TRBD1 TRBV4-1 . CASSQGLQGALTDTQYF TGCGCCAGCAGCCAGGGACTACAGGGGGCGCTCACAGATACGCAGTATTTT
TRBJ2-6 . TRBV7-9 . CASGSSGANVLTF TGTGCCAGCGGGAGCTCTGGGGCCAACGTCCTGACTTTC
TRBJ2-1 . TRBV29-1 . CSVATGHNEQFF TGCAGCGTTGCCACAGGGCACAATGAGCAGTTCTTC
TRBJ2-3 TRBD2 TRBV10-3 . CAISISGGNTDTQYF TGTGCCATCAGTATAAGCGGGGGGAACACAGATACGCAGTATTTT
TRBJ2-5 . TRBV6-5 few CASSWTLGETQYF TGTGCCAGCAGTTGGACCTTAGGAGAGACCCAGTACTTC
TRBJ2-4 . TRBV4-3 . CASSQAIAKNIQYF TGCGCCAGCAGCCAAGCGATAGCCAAAAACATTCAGTACTTC
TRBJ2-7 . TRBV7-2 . CASSLFDRQYF TGTGCCAGCAGCTTATTCGACAGGCAGTACTTC
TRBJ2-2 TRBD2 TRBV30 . CAWTSGIATGELFF TGTGCCTGGACTAGCGGGATCGCCACCGGGGAGCTGTTTTTT